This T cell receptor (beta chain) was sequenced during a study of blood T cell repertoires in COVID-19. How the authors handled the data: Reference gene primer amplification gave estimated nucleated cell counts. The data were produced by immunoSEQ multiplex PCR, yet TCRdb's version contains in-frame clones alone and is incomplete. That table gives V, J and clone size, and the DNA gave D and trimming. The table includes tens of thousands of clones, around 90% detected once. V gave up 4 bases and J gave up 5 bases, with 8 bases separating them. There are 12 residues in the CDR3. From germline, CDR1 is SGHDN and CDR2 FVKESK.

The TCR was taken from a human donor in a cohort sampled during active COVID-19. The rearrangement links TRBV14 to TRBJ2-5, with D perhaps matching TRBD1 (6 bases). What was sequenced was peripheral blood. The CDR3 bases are TGTGCCAGCAGCCGGGGGCGGGAGACCCAGTACTTC. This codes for CASSRGRETQYF.